This T cell receptor beta chain comes out of a study of molecular identifiers for immune sequencing clone quantification. General observations from the study: Same-barcode identical TCR molecules could make highly expanded clones look smaller than they are.

The use of previously described methods and listed TCR primers produced the bulk TCR libraries. TCRdb processed the PCR reads anew with MiXCR; each CDR3 protein has one entry. The sample yields 62,000 or so distinct CDR3 sequences, less than 20% seen once. Germline V gene data show CDR1 as KGHDR and CDR2 as SFDVKD. Losses at the gene ends were 3 bases for V and 2 bases for J; bases not matched to a gene: 2. This CDR3 contains 15 residues. Naive CD8 library inputs spanned roughly 20,000 to 1,100,000 sorted cells and 10%, 30% or 50% RNA. Sorting defined naive CD8 T cells as CD8+CD4-CCR7+CD45RA+. This clonotype was observed many times. Antigen unknown.

The sequenced material came from naive CD8+ T cells from blood, with Jurkat cell RNA spiked in. Noted subset: FACS-sorted CD8+CD4-CCR7+CD45RA+ naive T cells. This TCR came from a human donor in good health. Some libraries in this study had Jurkat cell RNA spiked in. The chain links TRBV24-1 to TRBJ2-1; 8 bases line up with TRBD1. The CDR3 bases are TGTGCCACCAGTGATGTGACAGGGGCCTACAATGAGCAGTTCTTC. Translation gives CATSDVTGAYNEQFF.